This paragraph reports one T cell receptor beta chain. Measured with immunoSEQ multiplex PCR; TCRdb has only the in-frame clones, and not every one. Among 300,000 to 350,000 clones listed, 83% were seen once. This record belongs to a study of blood T cell repertoires in COVID-19. The CDR3 consists of 12 residues. Germline V lookup: CDR1 SGHDT, CDR2 YYEEEE. Trimming pared 3 bases from V and 4 bases from J, leaving 5 bases between. The TCR sequence derives from a man aged 30 to 45 with active or convalescent COVID-19. Sequencing input: peripheral blood. J is TRBJ1-5 and V is TRBV5-6, with D unclear. CDR3 sequence reads: CASSSGNQPQHF. The CDR3 bases are TGTGCCAGCAGCTCGGGGAATCAGCCCCAGCATTTT.